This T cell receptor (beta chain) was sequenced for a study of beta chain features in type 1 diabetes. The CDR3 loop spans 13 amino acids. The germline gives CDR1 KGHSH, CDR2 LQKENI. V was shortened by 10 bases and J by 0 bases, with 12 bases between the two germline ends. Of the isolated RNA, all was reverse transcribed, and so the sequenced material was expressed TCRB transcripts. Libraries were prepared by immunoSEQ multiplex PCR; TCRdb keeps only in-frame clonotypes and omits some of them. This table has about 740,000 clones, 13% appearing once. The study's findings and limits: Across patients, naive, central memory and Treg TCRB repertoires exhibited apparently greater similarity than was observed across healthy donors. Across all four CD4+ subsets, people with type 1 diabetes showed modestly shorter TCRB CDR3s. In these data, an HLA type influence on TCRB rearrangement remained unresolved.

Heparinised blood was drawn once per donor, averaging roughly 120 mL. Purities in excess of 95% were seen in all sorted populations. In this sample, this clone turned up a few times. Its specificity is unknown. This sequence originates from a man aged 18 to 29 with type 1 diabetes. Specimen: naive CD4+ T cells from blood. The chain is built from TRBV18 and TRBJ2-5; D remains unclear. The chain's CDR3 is CATTVANQETQYF. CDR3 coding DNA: TGTGCCACCACCGTGGCTAACCAAGAGACCCAGTACTTC.